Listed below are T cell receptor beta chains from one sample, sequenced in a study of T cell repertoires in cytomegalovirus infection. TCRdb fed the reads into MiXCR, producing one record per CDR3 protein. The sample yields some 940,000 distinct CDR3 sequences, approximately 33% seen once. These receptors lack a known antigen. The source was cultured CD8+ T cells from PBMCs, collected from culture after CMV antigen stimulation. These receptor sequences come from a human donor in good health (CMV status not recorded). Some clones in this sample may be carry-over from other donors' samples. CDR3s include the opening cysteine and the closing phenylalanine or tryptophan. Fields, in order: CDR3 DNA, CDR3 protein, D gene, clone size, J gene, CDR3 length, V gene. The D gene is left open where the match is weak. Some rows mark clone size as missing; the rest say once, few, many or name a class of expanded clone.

TGCGCCAGCAGCCAACCACGGGGGGACCCGGACAATGAGCAGTTCTTC	CASSQPRGDPDNEQFF	TRBD2	NA	TRBJ2-1	16	TRBV4-3
TGTGCCAGCAGCTCCAGCCGGGACTATATTTACAATGAGCAGTTCTTC	CASSSSRDYIYNEQFF	TRBD2	few	TRBJ2-1	16	TRBV5-4
TGTGCCAGCCTTGGACAGGGATATCCTGGGGCCAACGTCCTGACTTTC	CASLGQGYPGANVLTF	TRBD1	NA	TRBJ2-6	16	TRBV2
TGTGCCAGCAGTGAAGGTCAGCTAGCGGTCTATGAGCAGTTCTTC	CASSEGQLAVYEQFF	TRBD2	NA	TRBJ2-1	15	TRBV2
TGTGCCAGCGCTCTTTGGGATAAAGCTGAAGCTTTCTTT	CASALWDKAEAFF	NA	NA	TRBJ1-1	13	TRBV27
TGTGCCAGCACGCAATTTCAACGGACTCCGCGAGGAAACACCATATATTTT	CASTQFQRTPRGNTIYF	NA	NA	TRBJ1-3	17	TRBV13
TGTGCCAGCAGCCCGGACAGGAGAGGGGCTTTCTTT	CASSPDRRGAFF	TRBD1	NA	TRBJ1-1	12	TRBV7-8
TGTGCCAGCAGCTTGGGTAGAGACAGGGCGGTTGTCTATGAGCAGTTCTTC	CASSLGRDRAVVYEQFF	TRBD1	NA	TRBJ2-1	17	TRBV5-5
TGTGCCACCAGCCCTAGACAGGGGGAGACCCAGTACTTC	CATSPRQGETQYF	TRBD1	NA	TRBJ2-5	13	TRBV24-1
TGTGCCAGCAGCCAAGATCCAGCGGGGGGGCTGGAGACCCAGTACTTC	CASSQDPAGGLETQYF	TRBD2	few	TRBJ2-5	16	TRBV4-2
TGTGCCAGCAGCTTAGCGGAGGACTCGAAAGAGACCCAGTACTTC	CASSLAEDSKETQYF	NA	NA	TRBJ2-5	15	TRBV7-9
TGTGCCAGCGGGAAACAGGACAAAGAGACCCAGTACTTC	CASGKQDKETQYF	NA	NA	TRBJ2-5	13	TRBV27
TGTGTCAGCAGCTTGGGGGAATCACCCCTCCACTTT	CVSSLGESPLHF	NA	NA	TRBJ1-6	12	TRBV7-9
TGTGCCAGCACCGCTAGGGGCCACCAGTTCTTC	CASTARGHQFF	NA	NA	TRBJ2-1	11	TRBV27
TGTGCCAGCAGGATGTACTTGGACCTCACTCCGAATAACAATGAGCAGTTCTTC	CASRMYLDLTPNNNEQFF	NA	NA	TRBJ2-1	18	TRBV6-1
TGTGCCAGCACTCAGACAGGGAATTCACCCCTCCACTTT	CASTQTGNSPLHF	TRBD1	NA	TRBJ1-6	13	TRBV6-1
TGTGCCAGCAGCATGCAGGGGGCCCAAAACTATGGCTACACCTTC	CASSMQGAQNYGYTF	TRBD1	NA	TRBJ1-2	15	TRBV2
TGTGCCAGCAGTGTTAGCGGGGGGGAAGAGACCCAGTACTTC	CASSVSGGEETQYF	TRBD2	NA	TRBJ2-5	14	TRBV12-3/TRBV12-4
TGTGCCAGTAGTACCGGCCCCCGGACAGGGGGCCCTCAGCCCCAGCATTTT	CASSTGPRTGGPQPQHF	TRBD1	NA	TRBJ1-5	17	TRBV19
TGCAGTGCCCCACTTCTAGTGGGGTCTAGCACAGATACGCAGTATTTT	CSAPLLVGSSTDTQYF	NA	NA	TRBJ2-3	16	TRBV20-1
TGTGCCAGCAGCTCATGGGGACAGGGTAATTCACCCCTCCACTTT	CASSSWGQGNSPLHF	TRBD1	NA	TRBJ1-6	15	TRBV7-4
TGTGCCAGCAGCGACCGACCTGAAAAACTGTTTTTT	CASSDRPEKLFF	NA	few	TRBJ1-4	12	TRBV7-2
TGTGCCAGCAGTTACGAGAGGTCAAATTTGGACACTGAAGCTTTCTTT	CASSYERSNLDTEAFF	NA	few	TRBJ1-1	16	TRBV6-5
TGTGCCAGCAGCCAAGAAGCGGCGGGGGGGGGAGAGGAAAAACTGTTTTTT	CASSQEAAGGGEEKLFF	NA	NA	TRBJ1-4	17	TRBV4-1
TGCAGTGCTGGCGGGACAGGAATCAACACTGAAGCTTTCTTT	CSAGGTGINTEAFF	TRBD1	few	TRBJ1-1	14	TRBV20-1
TGTGCCAGCAGCTTAGTTGACAGGGGACGCGAAAAACTGTTTTTT	CASSLVDRGREKLFF	TRBD1	few	TRBJ1-4	15	TRBV7-6
TGTGCCAGCAGCTTAGTCCCTAGGGTTATTAATGAAAAACTGTTTTTT	CASSLVPRVINEKLFF	NA	NA	TRBJ1-4	16	TRBV11-2
TGTGCCAGCAGCTTAGAGGGGGACAGGGGTTACAATGAGCAGTTCTTC	CASSLEGDRGYNEQFF	TRBD1	many	TRBJ2-1	16	TRBV7-8
TGTGCCAGCAGTTTCGGCCCGGCGGGAAATGAAAAACTGTTTTTT	CASSFGPAGNEKLFF	NA	few	TRBJ1-4	15	TRBV6-5
TGTGCCAGCAGTTATGGCTCTGGACAGCCCCAGCATTTT	CASSYGSGQPQHF	NA	few	TRBJ1-5	13	TRBV6-5
TGTGCCAGCAGCCCGAACGGGGTCGGGGAGACCCAGTACTTC	CASSPNGVGETQYF	NA	few	TRBJ2-5	14	TRBV7-9
TGTGCCAGCAGTTTGGGCAGCGGGGGTTCGCGGACCCAGTACTTC	CASSLGSGGSRTQYF	TRBD2	NA	TRBJ2-5	15	TRBV27
TGTGCCAGCAGCTTTTATTTGGGCACAGATACGCAGTATTTT	CASSFYLGTDTQYF	NA	few	TRBJ2-3	14	TRBV7-3
TGTGCCAGCAGCTTGGAAGGCAGTGTCTACGAGCAGTACTTC	CASSLEGSVYEQYF	NA	NA	TRBJ2-7	14	TRBV5-6
TGTGCCAGCAGCTTCACGGGACTAGCGGGCAATGAGCAGTTCTTC	CASSFTGLAGNEQFF	TRBD2	NA	TRBJ2-1	15	TRBV7-9
TGTGCCAGCAGAATTGACAGTACGCGAGGCTACACCTTC	CASRIDSTRGYTF	NA	once	TRBJ1-2	13	TRBV2
TGCAGTGCCCCCTGGGACAGGGGGTACAATGAGCAGTTCTTC	CSAPWDRGYNEQFF	TRBD1	NA	TRBJ2-1	14	TRBV20-1
TGTGCCAGCAGCTCTAGCGGGGGGGCCGGACATGAGCAGTTCTTC	CASSSSGGAGHEQFF	TRBD2	NA	TRBJ2-1	15	TRBV7-6
TGTGCCACCGAGGCGACAGGGTGGGGCAATCAGCCCCAGCATTTT	CATEATGWGNQPQHF	TRBD1	few	TRBJ1-5	15	TRBV10-3
TGTGCCAGCAGCGGAGGGGTAGCGAATTACAATGAGCAGTTCTTC	CASSGGVANYNEQFF	NA	NA	TRBJ2-1	15	TRBV5-8
TGTGCCAGCAGTGAATTGGCAGGGGGAAGCGAAAAACTGTTTTTT	CASSELAGGSEKLFF	TRBD1	many	TRBJ1-4	15	TRBV2
TGTGCCAGCAGTTACCCGGAAAGGACCAACACTGAAGCTTTCTTT	CASSYPERTNTEAFF	NA	NA	TRBJ1-1	15	TRBV6-2/TRBV6-3
TGTGCCAGCAGTTACTTGGGACTAGCGGGGGCCTTGAGGGAGACCCAGTACTTC	CASSYLGLAGALRETQYF	TRBD2	few	TRBJ2-5	18	TRBV6-6
TGTGCCAGCAGCTTTCAGGGCCAGTACCAAGAGACCCAGTACTTC	CASSFQGQYQETQYF	NA	NA	TRBJ2-5	15	TRBV7-9
TGTGCCAGCAGCTTGGTGTCAGGAATTACAGATACGCCGTATTTT	CASSLVSGITDTPYF	NA	NA	TRBJ2-3	15	TRBV5-4
TGTGCCAGCAGCTTAGGCATTGCGAGCGGAAACACCATATATTTT	CASSLGIASGNTIYF	NA	NA	TRBJ1-3	15	TRBV7-2
TGTGCCAGCAGTTACCAACCAGAAGGGAACACCGGGGAGCTGTTTTTT	CASSYQPEGNTGELFF	NA	few	TRBJ2-2	16	TRBV6-6
TGTGCCAGCAGCCTCTACTTCTCAGGGGTAGAAAGAACCCAGTACTTC	CASSLYFSGVERTQYF	NA	NA	TRBJ2-5	16	TRBV7-2
TGCGCCAGCAGCCAGACTAGCGGGGGCTACACCGGGGAGCTGTTTTTT	CASSQTSGGYTGELFF	TRBD2	NA	TRBJ2-2	16	TRBV4-1
TGTGCCAGCATCAATAGGGGGCCAGCCAATGAGCAGTTCTTC	CASINRGPANEQFF	TRBD1	NA	TRBJ2-1	14	TRBV7-9
TGTGCCACCAGCAGCTTGGACCGCACAGATACGCAGTATTTT	CATSSLDRTDTQYF	NA	few	TRBJ2-3	14	TRBV15
TGTGCCAGCAGTCCGGACTCACACACCGGGGAGCTGTTTTTT	CASSPDSHTGELFF	NA	NA	TRBJ2-2	14	TRBV28
TGTGCCAGCGGCCGACTAGCGGGGGAGTACAATGAGCAGTTCTTC	CASGRLAGEYNEQFF	TRBD2	NA	TRBJ2-1	15	TRBV6-2/TRBV6-3
TGTGCCAGCAGTTCAGTAGTCAGCACAGATACGCAGTATTTT	CASSSVVSTDTQYF	NA	few	TRBJ2-3	14	TRBV28
TGTGCCAGCAGCCAAAACGGGGGCGGGGATACGCAGTATTTT	CASSQNGGGDTQYF	NA	few	TRBJ2-3	14	TRBV4-1
TGCAGCGTGGGGGGACTAGCGAGTGCAGATACGCAGTATTTT	CSVGGLASADTQYF	TRBD2	few	TRBJ2-3	14	TRBV29-1
TGTGCCAGCAGTGTTCGGACAGGGCGGTTCAATCAGCCCCAGCATTTT	CASSVRTGRFNQPQHF	TRBD1	NA	TRBJ1-5	16	TRBV2